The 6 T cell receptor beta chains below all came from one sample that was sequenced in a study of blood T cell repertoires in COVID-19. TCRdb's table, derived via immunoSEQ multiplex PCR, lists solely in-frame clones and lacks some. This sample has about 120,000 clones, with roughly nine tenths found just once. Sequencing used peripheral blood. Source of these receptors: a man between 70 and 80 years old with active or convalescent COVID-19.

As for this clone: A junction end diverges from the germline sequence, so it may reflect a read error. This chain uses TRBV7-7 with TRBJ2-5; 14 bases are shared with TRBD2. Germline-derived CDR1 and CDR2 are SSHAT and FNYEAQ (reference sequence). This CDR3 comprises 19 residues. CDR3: CASSLALGTSGSRGETQYF. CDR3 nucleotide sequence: TGTGCTAGCAGCTTAGCGCTGGGGACTAGCGGGAGTAGAGGAGAGACCCAGTACTTC.

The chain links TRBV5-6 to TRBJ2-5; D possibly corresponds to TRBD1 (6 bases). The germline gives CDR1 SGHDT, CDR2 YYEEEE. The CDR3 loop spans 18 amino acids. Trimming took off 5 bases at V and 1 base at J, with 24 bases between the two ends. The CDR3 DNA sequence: TGTGCCAGCAGTCGAGTTACAATAACTGACAGGTTCCAAGAGACCCAGTACTTC. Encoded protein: CASSRVTITDRFQETQYF. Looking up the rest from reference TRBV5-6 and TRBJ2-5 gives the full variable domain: DAGVTQSPTHLIKTRGQQVTLRCSPKSGHDTVSWYQQALGQGPQFIFQYYEEEERQRGNFPDRFSGHQFPNYSSELNVNALLLGDSALYLCASSRVTITDRFQETQYFGPGTRLLVL.

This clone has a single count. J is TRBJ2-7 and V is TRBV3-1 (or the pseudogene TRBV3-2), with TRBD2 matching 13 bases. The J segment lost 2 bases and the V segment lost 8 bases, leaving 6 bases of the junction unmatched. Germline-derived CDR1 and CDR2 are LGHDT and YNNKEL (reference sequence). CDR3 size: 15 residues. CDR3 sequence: CASARTSGSPYEQYF. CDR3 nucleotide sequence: TGTGCCAGCGCCCGGACTAGCGGGAGTCCCTACGAGCAGTACTTC.

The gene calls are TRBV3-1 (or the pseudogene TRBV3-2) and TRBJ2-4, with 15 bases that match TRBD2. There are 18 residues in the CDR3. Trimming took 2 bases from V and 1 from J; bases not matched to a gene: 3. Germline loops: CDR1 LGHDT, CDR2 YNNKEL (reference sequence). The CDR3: CASSQPGTSGRAKNIQYF. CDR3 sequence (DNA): TGTGCCAGCAGCCAACCCGGGACTAGCGGGAGGGCCAAAAACATTCAGTACTTC.

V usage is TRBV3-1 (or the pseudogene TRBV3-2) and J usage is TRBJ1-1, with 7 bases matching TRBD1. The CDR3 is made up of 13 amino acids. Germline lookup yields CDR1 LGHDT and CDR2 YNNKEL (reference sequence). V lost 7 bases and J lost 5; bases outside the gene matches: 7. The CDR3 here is CASTDRVGTEAFF. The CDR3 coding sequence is TGTGCCAGCACAGACAGGGTTGGTACTGAAGCTTTCTTT.

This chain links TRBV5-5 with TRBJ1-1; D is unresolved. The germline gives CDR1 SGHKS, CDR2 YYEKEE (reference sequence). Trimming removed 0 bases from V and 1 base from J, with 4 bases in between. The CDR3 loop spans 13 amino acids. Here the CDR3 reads CASSLEQNTEAFF. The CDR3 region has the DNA TGTGCCAGCAGCTTGGAACAGAACACTGAAGCTTTCTTT.